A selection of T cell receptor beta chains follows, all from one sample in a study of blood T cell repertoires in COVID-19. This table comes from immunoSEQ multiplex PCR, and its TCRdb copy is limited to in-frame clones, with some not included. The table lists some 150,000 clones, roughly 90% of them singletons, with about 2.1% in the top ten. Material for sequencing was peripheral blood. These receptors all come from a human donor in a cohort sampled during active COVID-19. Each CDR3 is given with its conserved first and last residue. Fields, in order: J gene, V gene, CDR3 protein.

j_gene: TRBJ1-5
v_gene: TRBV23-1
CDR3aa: CASSQYGLTPRCQPQHF

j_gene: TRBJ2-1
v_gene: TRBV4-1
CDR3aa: CASSLRGGGRGSYNEQFF

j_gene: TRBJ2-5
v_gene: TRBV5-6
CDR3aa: CASSLRTSEETQYF

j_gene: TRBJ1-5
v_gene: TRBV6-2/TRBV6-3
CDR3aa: CASSGQGRGNQPQHF

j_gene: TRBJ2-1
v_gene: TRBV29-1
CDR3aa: CSGRWTGGREQFF

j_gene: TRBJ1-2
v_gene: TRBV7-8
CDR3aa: CASSLVSRGRGDGYTF

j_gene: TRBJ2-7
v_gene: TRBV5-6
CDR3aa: CASSLGKGSGAYEQYF

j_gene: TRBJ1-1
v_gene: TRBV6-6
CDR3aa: CASSTGIGLTEAFF

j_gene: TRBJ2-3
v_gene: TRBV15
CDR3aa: CATSRVPGRGRRDTQYF

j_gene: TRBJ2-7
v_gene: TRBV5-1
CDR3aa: CASSSTSGQGLSGQYF

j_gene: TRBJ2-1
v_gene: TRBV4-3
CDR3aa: CASSHPLAGPDYNEQFF

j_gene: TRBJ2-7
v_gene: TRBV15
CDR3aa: CATSPDRVSGEQYF

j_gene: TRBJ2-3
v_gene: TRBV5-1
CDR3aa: CASSLGTAQSTDTQYF

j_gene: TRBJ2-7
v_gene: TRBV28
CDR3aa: CARSKLDRATYEQYF

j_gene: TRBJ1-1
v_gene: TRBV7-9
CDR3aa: CASSRRDRGENTEAFF

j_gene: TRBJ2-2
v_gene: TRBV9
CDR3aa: CASSVATTGELFF

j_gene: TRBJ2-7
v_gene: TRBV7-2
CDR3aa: CASTSGYEQYF

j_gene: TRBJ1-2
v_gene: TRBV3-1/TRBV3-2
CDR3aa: CASSPIPDRGSGYTF

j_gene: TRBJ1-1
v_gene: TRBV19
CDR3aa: CASTIERDRGLKTEAFF

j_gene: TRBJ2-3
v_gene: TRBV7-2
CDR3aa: CASSLVDRLSTDTQYF

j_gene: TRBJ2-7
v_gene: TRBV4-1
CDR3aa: CASSRRTNLSGRSAEQYF

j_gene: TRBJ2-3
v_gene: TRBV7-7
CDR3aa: CASSLVGGRTDTQYF

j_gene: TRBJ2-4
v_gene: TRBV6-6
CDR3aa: CASSYSKSGDIQYF

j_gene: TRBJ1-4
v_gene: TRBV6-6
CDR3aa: CASSYPVEKLFF

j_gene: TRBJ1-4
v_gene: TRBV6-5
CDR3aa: CASSYGGSGLEKLFF

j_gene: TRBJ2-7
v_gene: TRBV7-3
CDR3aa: CASSLSPVAGVNYEQYF

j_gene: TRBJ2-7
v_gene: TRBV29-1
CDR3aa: CSVRMTGSYEQYF

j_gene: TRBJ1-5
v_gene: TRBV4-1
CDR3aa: CASSQDTGRYQPQHF

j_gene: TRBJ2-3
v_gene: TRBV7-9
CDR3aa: CASSPVAGIKGTDTQYF

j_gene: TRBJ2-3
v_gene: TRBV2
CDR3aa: CASTDEGAGGGTDTQYF

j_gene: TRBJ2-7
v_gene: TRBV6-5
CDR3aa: CASSINRGAGYEQYF

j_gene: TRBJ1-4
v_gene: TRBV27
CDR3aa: CASSLSGTGNEKLFF

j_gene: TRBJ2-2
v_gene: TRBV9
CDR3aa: CASSVAGVAGELFF

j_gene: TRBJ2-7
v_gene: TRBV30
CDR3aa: CAWSVTAYEQYF

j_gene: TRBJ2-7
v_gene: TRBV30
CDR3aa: CAWSVGTGAYHEQYF

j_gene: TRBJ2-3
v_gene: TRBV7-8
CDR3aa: CASSSLATGGDTQYF

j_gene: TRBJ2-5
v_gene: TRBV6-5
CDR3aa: CASSYAGAGSSETQYF

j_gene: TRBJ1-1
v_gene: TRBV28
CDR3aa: CASSLIEVNTEAFF

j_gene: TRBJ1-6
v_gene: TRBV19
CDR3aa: CASSMGARRNSPLHF

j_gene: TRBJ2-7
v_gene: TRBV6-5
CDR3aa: CASSRTNPPNYEQYF

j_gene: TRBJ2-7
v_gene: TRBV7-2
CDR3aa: CASSLGSRGIVYEQYF

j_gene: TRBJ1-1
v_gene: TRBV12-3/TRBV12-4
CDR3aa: CASSILLNTEAFF

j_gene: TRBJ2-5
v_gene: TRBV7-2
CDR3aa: CASSLTGLATLLQETQYF

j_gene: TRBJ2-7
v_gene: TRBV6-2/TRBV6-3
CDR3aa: CASSSGTGGPNPYEQYF

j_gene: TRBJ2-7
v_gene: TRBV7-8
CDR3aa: CASGWGLRGYEQYF

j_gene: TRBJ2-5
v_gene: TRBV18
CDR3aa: CASSADIPGAYGQETQYF

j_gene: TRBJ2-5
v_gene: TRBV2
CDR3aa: CAGGTSGAQETQYF

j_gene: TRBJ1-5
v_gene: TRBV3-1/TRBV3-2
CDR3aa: CASSSRDRGQPQHF

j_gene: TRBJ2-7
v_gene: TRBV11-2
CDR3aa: CASSLVETGAHEQYF

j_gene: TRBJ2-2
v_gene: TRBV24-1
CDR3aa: CATSDPSTQAAGELFF

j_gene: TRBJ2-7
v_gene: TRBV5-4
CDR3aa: CASSSRQGATMQYF

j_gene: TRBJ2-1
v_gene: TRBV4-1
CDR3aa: CASSELLAGERYNEQFF

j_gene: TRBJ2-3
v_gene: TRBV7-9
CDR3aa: CASSSTGNTQYF

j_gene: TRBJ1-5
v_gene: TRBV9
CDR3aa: CASSGTGGNQPQHF

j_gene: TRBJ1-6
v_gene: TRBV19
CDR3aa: CASNPTGRIWDSPLHF

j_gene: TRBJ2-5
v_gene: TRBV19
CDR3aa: CASSIGSGEETQYF

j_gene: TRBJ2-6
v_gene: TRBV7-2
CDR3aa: CASSFGGAGANVLTF

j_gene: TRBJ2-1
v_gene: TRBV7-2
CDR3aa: CASSSNPGGTHNEQFF

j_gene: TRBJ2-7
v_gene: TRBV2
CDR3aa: CASREGRGAYEQYF

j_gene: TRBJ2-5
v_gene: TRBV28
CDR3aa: CASRHSGVRGTQYF